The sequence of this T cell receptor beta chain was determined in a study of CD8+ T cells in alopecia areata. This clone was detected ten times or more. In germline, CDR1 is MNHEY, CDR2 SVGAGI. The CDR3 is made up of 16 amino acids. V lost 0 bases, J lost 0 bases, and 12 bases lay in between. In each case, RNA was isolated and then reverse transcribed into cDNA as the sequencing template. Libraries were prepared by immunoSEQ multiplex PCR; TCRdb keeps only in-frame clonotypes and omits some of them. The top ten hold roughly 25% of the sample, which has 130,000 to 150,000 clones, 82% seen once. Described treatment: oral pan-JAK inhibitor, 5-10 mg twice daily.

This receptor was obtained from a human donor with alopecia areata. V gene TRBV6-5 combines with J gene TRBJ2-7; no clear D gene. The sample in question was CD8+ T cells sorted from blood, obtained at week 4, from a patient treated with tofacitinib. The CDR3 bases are TGTGCCAGCAGTTACTCGGGCTCCTACGCCTCCTACGAGCAGTACTTC. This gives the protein CASSYSGSYASYEQYF.